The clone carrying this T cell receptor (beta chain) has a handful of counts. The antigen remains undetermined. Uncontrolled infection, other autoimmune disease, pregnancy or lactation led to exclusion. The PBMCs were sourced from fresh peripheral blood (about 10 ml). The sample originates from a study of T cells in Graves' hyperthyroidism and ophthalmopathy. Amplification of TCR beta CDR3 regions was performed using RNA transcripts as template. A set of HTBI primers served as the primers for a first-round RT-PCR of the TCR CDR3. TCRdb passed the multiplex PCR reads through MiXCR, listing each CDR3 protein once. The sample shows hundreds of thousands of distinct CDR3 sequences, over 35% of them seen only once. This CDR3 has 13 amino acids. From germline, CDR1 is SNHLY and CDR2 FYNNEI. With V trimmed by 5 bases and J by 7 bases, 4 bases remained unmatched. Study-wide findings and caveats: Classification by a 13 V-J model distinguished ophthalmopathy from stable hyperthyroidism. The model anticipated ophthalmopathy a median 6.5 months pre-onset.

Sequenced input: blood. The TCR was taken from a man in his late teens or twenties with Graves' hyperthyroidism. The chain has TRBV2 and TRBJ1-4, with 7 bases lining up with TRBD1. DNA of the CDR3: TGTGCCAGCAGTTTCGGGGACAGTGAAAAACTGTTTTTT. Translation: CASSFGDSEKLFF.